The TCR beta chain under discussion was sequenced for a study of PD-1 blockade in classical Hodgkin lymphoma (TCRdb year 2020). Concerning the study at large: Nivolumab dosing was 3 mg/kg intravenously every 2 weeks, continuing until either disease progression or unacceptable toxicity. A peripheral blood immune signature of response to PD-1 blockade in classical Hodgkin lymphoma was defined using TCR beta sequencing and CyTOF. The research as a whole found: Baseline TCR diversity was reported to be lower in newly diagnosed patients than in healthy donors and to be lower still in relapsed/refractory patients. A significant rise by C4D1 was seen in CD4+ but not CD8+ TCR diversity (p=0.0027 vs p=0.16), with the rise being most apparent in complete responders (p=0.02). Lower diversity was seen in patients whose nivolumab began less than 1 year after ASCT, and these patients were left out of later analyses so that immune reconstitution would not confound the results. Trial patients achieving complete response had baseline diversity similar to newly diagnosed patients, whereas partial responders and progressors had significantly lower diversity. Only a single clinical trial cohort was studied, and what caused the repertoire differences, possibly disease activity or prior therapy, remained undefined.

Genomic DNA was isolated using the Qiagen DNeasy kit from unsorted PBMCs as well as from negatively selected CD4+ and CD8+ fractions. Amplification of TCR beta CDR3 regions was done by immunoSEQ multiplex PCR with primers that anneal to V and J segments. A synthetic immune receptor repertoire was used to minimize amplification bias, and remaining bias was computationally removed after sequencing. The authors processed their data as follows. Custom Python scripts were used to quantify repertoire diversity as the Shannon entropy index. Unsorted, CD4+ and CD8+ repertoires were analyzed separately, except for combined analyses in which CD4+ and CD8+ sequences were merged in silico. Clonal expansion was defined as a frequency increase of at least 2-fold after treatment compared with C1D1, and clones undetected at baseline were assigned a pseudocount of 0.5. Clones with 0 or 1 copy at C1D1 were classified as singleton clones, and clones with 2 or more copies were classified as non-singleton clones. By matching protein sequences in sorted samples from the same patient, clones expanded in unsorted samples were annotated as CD4+, CD8+ or unknown. Wilcoxon tests were applied to paired samples to test diversity changes from C1D1 to C4D1. This immuneACCESS table, as held by TCRdb, lists in-frame sequences with V and J called but not all clones. Of the missing ones, under half trace to an unresolved V gene in checked studies; the others have no known cause. The DNA gave D and trimming, while V, J and clone size come from that table. This sample lists about 97,000 clones; approximately 80% were detected once. The top ten clones comprise roughly an eighth of the sample.

This specimen's time point label, interpreted: cycle 1 day 1 (C1D1), immediately before nivolumab initiation. All trial patients had relapsed after autologous stem cell transplantation, with cohorts A, B and C differing in prior brentuximab vedotin exposure. A total of under 70 patients with relapsed/refractory classical Hodgkin lymphoma made up the trial cohort, and each patient's best overall response was complete response, partial response or progressive disease. In the multi-cohort phase II CheckMate 205 trial, trial patients received single-agent nivolumab. Best overall response was determined by an independent review committee according to the 2007 International Working Group response criteria. PBMCs from the trial were collected at three points: immediately before nivolumab initiation (C1D1), and during therapy at cycle 2 day 1 and cycle 4 day 1. Peripheral blood was collected in 8 mL Vacutainer Cell Preparation Tubes, from which PBMCs were isolated by centrifugation and then cryopreserved.

Clipping removes 5 bases from V and 5 bases from J, with 4 as the unmatched junction base count. Taken from the germline V gene (reference sequence), the CDR1 and CDR2 loops are LNHDA and SQIVND. The CDR3 covers 13 residues, taking in both the cysteine and the phenylalanine. The retained sequence is limited to the CDR3, 39 bases, with the frame set at the first base. This clone was counted a single time. Its target antigen remains unknown. No base quality information exists; no much larger clone differs at one position. The chain is assembled from TRBV19 and TRBJ2-7; TRBD1 agrees with 9 junctional bases. The input for sequencing was peripheral blood mononuclear cells (PBMCs), taken at baseline. The clonotype comes from a human donor with classical Hodgkin lymphoma. The DNA sequence is TGTGCCAGTAGTCTCTGGACAGGGGACGAGCAGTACTTC. Translated, it reads CASSLWTGDEQYF.